This TCR beta chain stems from a study of T cell responses to AZD1222 COVID-19 vaccine. Only in-frame clones appear in the TCRdb table, and some are missing; sequencing was by immunoSEQ multiplex PCR. Of approximately 92,000 clones in the sample, roughly nine tenths are singletons; the top ten hold around 8%. The CDR3 extends over 16 amino acids. J was trimmed by 6 bases and V by 1 base; bases with no gene match: 6. Looked up from germline, CDR1 is PRHDT and CDR2 is FYEKMQ (reference sequence). The TCR sequence derives from an adult in good health. The sequenced sample was peripheral blood, obtained on day 0 of AZD1222 vaccination. The chain recombines TRBV13 with TRBJ2-1, with 10 nucleotides matching TRBD2. CDR3 residues: CASSLAPTSGTNEQFF. The CDR3 bases are TGTGCCAGCAGCTTAGCCCCAACTAGCGGGACCAATGAGCAGTTCTTC.